Listed below are T cell receptor beta chains from one sample, sequenced in a study of vaccination and CD4 T cells after COVID-19. Their recognized antigens are unknown. A single record per CDR3 protein comes from TCRdb applying MiXCR to the PCR reads. The table lists 20,000 to 25,000 distinct CDR3 sequences, about half of them singletons. The material sequenced was CD4+ T cells from blood, cultured in vitro, taken about 7 months after SARS-CoV-2 vaccination. The receptors were gathered from a human donor who had recovered from COVID-19. The CDR3 runs from the conserved cysteine through the conserved F or W. Fields, in order: CDR3 protein, V gene.

CASRQNAGDYEQYF TRBV27
CASSIQGFEETQYF TRBV19
CASSPVARATEAFF TRBV7-9
CSARFIGTNGNTIYF TRBV20-1
CASSFGGYGYTF TRBV28
CASSSGGEGDEQYF TRBV7-9
CSARAPAGELFF TRBV20-1
CSAGGAGTDTQYF TRBV20-1
CASSYAGGLANYGYTF TRBV7-9
CAISESVRQGEQFF TRBV10-3
CASSMRTGSTDTQYF TRBV7-8
CATKPGETQYF TRBV19
CASSEGNTDTQYF TRBV6-1
CSASSPGNTEAFF TRBV20-1
CASTLDYSTDTQYF TRBV6-1